The T cell receptor (beta chain) under discussion was sequenced for a study of cytomegalovirus exposure and HLA in healthy donors. Findings of the study overall: V segments that were indistinguishable, TRBV6-2 and TRBV6-3 among them, were omitted from analysis.

As for this clone: Its specificity is unknown.

Researchers ran the PCR with 60 Vbeta and 13 Jbeta primers. Libraries were prepared by immunoSEQ multiplex PCR; TCRdb keeps only in-frame clonotypes and omits some of them. The sample lists around 110,000 clones, roughly 80% seen once, with under 4% in the top ten. Samples came from healthy bone marrow donors. Trimming at V came to 2 bases and at J to 4 bases, leaving 10 bases not matched to a gene. CDR3 size: 16 residues. Germline CDR1 is SGHNT and CDR2 is YYREEE (reference sequence). Sample: PBMCs. The chain combines TRBV5-4 with TRBJ2-7; TRBD1 agrees at 9 bases. The clonotype originates from a man aged 55-75 years in good health and CMV-seronegative. The CDR3 is CASSLGARTGAYEQYF. The CDR3 nucleotides are TGTGCCAGCAGCTTAGGGGCCCGGACAGGGGCATACGAGCAGTACTTC. Based on the CDR3 plus reference TRBV5-4 and TRBJ2-7, the full variable domain is ETGVTQSPTHLIKTRGQQVTLRCSSQSGHNTVSWYQQALGQGPQFIFQYYREEENGRGNFPPRFSGLQFPNYSSELNVNALELDDSALYLCASSLGARTGAYEQYFGPGTRLTVT.